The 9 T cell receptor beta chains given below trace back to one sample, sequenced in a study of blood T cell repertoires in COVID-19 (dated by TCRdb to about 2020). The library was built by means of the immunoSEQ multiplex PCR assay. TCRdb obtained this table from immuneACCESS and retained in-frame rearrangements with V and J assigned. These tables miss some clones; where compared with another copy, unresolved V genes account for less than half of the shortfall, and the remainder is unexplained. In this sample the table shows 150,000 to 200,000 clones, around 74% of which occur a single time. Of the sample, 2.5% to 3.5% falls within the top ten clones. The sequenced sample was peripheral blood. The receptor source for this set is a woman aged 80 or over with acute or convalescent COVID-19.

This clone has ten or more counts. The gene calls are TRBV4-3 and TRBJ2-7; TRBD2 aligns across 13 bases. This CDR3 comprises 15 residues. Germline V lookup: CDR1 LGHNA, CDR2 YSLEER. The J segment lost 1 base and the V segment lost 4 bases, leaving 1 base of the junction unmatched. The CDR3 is CASSLGLAGSYEQYF. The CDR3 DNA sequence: TGCGCCAGCAGCCTGGGACTAGCGGGATCCTACGAGCAGTACTTC.

This CDR3 is CASKPRRTSLFHEQFF. CDR3 sequence (DNA): TGTGCCAGCAAGCCTAGGCGGACTAGTCTCTTCCATGAGCAGTTCTTC. J is TRBJ2-1 and V is TRBV6-6, with 7 bases aligning to TRBD2. V was clipped by 7 bases and J by 8 bases; unmatched bases: 17. CDR1 and CDR2 (germline): MNHNY, SVGAGI (reference sequence). This CDR3 contains 16 residues.

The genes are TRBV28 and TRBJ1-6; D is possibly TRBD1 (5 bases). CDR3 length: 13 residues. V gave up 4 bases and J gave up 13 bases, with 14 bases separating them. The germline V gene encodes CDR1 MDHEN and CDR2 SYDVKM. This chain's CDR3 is CASSSQQESPLHF. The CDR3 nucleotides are TGTGCCAGCAGTTCCCAACAGGAGTCGCCCCTCCACTTT. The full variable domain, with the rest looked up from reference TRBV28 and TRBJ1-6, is DVKVTQSSRYLVKRTGEKVFLECVQDMDHENMFWYRQDPGLGLRLIYFSYDVKMKEKGDIPEGYSVSREKKERFSLILESASTNQTSMYLCASSSQQESPLHFGNGTRLTVT.

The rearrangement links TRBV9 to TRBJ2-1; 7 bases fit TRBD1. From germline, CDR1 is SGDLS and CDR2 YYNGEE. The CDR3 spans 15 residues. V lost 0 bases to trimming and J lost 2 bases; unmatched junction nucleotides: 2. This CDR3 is CASSVATGPYNEQFF. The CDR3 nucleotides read TGTGCCAGCAGCGTAGCGACAGGGCCCTACAATGAGCAGTTCTTC.

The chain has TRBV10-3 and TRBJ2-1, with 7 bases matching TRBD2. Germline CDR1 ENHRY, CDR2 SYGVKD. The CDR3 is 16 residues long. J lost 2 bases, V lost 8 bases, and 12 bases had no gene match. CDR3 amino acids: CAIGGSGTVTYNEQFF. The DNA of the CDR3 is TGTGCCATCGGGGGAAGCGGGACCGTCACCTACAATGAGCAGTTCTTC.

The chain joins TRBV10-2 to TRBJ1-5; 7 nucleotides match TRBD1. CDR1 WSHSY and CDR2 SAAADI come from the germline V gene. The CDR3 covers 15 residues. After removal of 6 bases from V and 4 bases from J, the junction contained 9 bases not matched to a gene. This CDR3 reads CASSLTGEWNQPQHF. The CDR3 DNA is TGCGCCAGCAGCCTTACAGGGGAGTGGAATCAGCCCCAGCATTTT.

The CDR3 sequence: CASSLRSLGRNHEQYF. CDR3 DNA: TGTGCCAGCAGTTTAAGGAGTCTCGGGAGGAATCACGAGCAGTACTTC. V and J are TRBV27 and TRBJ2-7; 7 bases match TRBD2. CDR1 and CDR2 from the germline V gene are MNHEY and SMNVEV (reference sequence). The CDR3 has 16 amino acids. The V and J ends lost 2 bases and 5 bases, in that order; junction bases with no gene match: 12.

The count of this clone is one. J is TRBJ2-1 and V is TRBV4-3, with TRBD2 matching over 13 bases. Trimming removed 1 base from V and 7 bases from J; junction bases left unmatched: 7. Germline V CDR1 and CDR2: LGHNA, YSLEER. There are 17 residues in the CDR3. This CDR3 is CASSQARTSGSRNEQFF. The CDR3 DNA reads TGCGCCAGCAGCCAAGCCCGGACTAGCGGGAGTAGGAATGAGCAGTTCTTC.

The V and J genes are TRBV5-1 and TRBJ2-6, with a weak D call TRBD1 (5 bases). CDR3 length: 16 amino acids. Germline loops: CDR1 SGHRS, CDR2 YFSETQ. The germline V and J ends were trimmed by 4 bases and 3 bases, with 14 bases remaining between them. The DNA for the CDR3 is TGCGCCAGCAGCACCCAAGGACAATATGGGGCCAACGTCCTGACTTTC. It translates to CASSTQGQYGANVLTF.